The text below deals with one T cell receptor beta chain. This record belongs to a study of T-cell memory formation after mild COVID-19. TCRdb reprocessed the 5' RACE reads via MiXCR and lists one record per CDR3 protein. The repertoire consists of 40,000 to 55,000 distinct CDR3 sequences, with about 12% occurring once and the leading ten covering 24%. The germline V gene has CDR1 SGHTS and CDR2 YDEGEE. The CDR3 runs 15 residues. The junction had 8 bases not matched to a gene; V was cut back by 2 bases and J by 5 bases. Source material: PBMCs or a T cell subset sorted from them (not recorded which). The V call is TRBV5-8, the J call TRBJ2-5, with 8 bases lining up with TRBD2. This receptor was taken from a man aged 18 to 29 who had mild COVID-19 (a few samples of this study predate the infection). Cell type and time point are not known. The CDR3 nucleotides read TGTGCCAGCAGCTTCGGGACTAGTGGGCAGGAGACCCAGTACTTC. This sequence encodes CASSFGTSGQETQYF.